One sample yielded the 31 T cell receptor beta chains listed below, sequenced in a study of regulatory T cells in long-lasting Graves disease. Time point noted: newly diagnosed GD, antithyroid drugs for less than 3 months. PBMCs were the source of the RNA used for TCR sequencing. Combining iRepertoire HTBI primers with Arm-PCR of CDR3 regions, the authors built TCR beta libraries. One entry per CDR3 protein, called by TCRdb with MiXCR from the multiplex PCR reads. The sample has a few hundred thousand distinct CDR3 sequences, around 15% seen once; the top ten hold 30%. This same sample was also part of a study on T cells in Graves' hyperthyroidism and ophthalmopathy.

The specimen was peripheral blood mononuclear cells (PBMCs), collected at new diagnosis, from a patient treated with antithyroid drugs. All receptors derive from a man aged 40-50 years with Graves disease.

Concerning this clonotype: A read error may account for a junction end that differs from germline. This rearrangement joins TRBV6-5 to TRBJ2-2; unclear D gene. This CDR3 has 15 residues. The germline gives CDR1 MNHEY, CDR2 SVGAGI. CDR3 loop: CASSDSTDYTGELFF. As DNA, the CDR3 is TGTGCCAGCAGTGACTCGACCGACTACACCGGGGAGCTGTTTTTT.

At least ten counts were recorded for this clonotype. The rearrangement joins TRBV28 to TRBJ1-5, with 7 bases matching TRBD1. V trimming: 7 bases; J trimming: 0 bases; junction bases outside the gene matches: 12. The germline V gene encodes CDR1 MDHEN and CDR2 SYDVKM. The CDR3 is 17 amino acids. This CDR3 is CASTRRDRTYSNQPQHF. CDR3 DNA sequence: TGTGCCAGCACCCGCCGGGACAGAACCTATAGCAATCAGCCCCAGCATTTT.

On this clonotype: Since a far larger clone is one base different, this is likely a read error. This CDR3 is missing its conserved last phenylalanine or tryptophan, likely due to a read error. V is TRBV6-2 or TRBV6-3 and J is TRBJ2-1, with D possibly TRBD2 on 6 matching bases. Germline V CDR1 and CDR2: MNHEY, SVGEGT. Trimming took off 7 bases at V and 9 bases at J, with 19 bases between the two ends. The CDR3 runs to 14 residues. CDR3 DNA: TGTGCCAGCACCAAGCCTGGGGGACTTCCTGAGCAGTTCTTA. It encodes CASTKPGGLPEQFL.

This clonotype was seen many times. The chain links TRBV7-2 to TRBJ2-5; 7 bases fit TRBD1. V lost 5 bases to trimming and J lost 6 bases; unmatched junction nucleotides: 15. CDR3 length: 16 residues. Germline CDR1 SGHTA, CDR2 FQGNSA. The DNA of the CDR3 is TGTGCCAGCAGCCTCGACAGGGCCCACAGCGTGCAGACCCAGTACTTC. This translates into CASSLDRAHSVQTQYF.

V and J are TRBV5-5 and TRBJ2-7; 13 positions agree with TRBD2. V lost 4 bases, J lost 2 bases, and 6 bases stayed unmatched. The CDR3 runs to 16 residues. Per the germline V gene, CDR1 is SGHKS and CDR2 is YYEKEE (reference sequence). The CDR3 DNA follows: TGTGCCAGCAGCACTACCGGGACTAGCGGGACCTACGAGCAGTACTTC. Its protein is CASSTTGTSGTYEQYF.

This clonotype has a count of ten or more. The chain joins TRBV5-4 to TRBJ2-7; D is unresolved. This CDR3 is built from 11 residues. From germline, CDR1 is SGHNT and CDR2 YYREEE (reference sequence). V gave up 6 bases and J gave up 8 bases, with 12 bases separating them. CDR3 protein: CASIEVLQQYF. CDR3 nucleotides: TGTGCCAGCATAGAGGTTTTGCAGCAGTACTTC.

At least ten counts were recorded for this clonotype. The DNA of the CDR3 is TGCAGTGCTAGCCCCGGGACTGAAAAACTGTTTTTT. Translation gives CSASPGTEKLFF. This rearrangement joins TRBV20-1 to TRBJ1-4; D is perhaps TRBD1 (5 bases). The CDR3 has 12 amino acids. V lost 3 bases to trimming and J lost 7 bases, with 9 bases between them. Germline lookup yields CDR1 DFQATT and CDR2 SNEGSKA (reference sequence).

There are many counts of this clonotype. V is TRBV7-8 and J is TRBJ2-2; the match to TRBD1 covers 8 bases. Per the germline V gene, CDR1 is SGHVS and CDR2 is FQNEAQ. The J segment lost 2 bases and the V segment lost 5 bases, leaving 7 bases of the junction unmatched. The length of the CDR3 is 16 residues. CDR3 in amino acids: CASSPLGQGNTGELFF. DNA of the CDR3: TGTGCCAGCAGCCCGTTAGGACAGGGCAACACCGGGGAGCTGTTTTTT.

This clonotype was counted many times. The rearrangement links TRBV5-1 to TRBJ1-4, with TRBD1 as a possible D gene (5 bases). Looked up from germline, CDR1 is SGHRS and CDR2 is YFSETQ. The V gene lost 4 bases and the J gene lost 7 bases, with 14 bases spanning the gap. This CDR3 has 14 amino acids. CDR3 nucleotide sequence: TGCGCCAGCAGCCTCGCGCAGGGTGGTGAAAAACTGTTTTTT. This translates into CASSLAQGGEKLFF.

This clonotype occurred once. This sequence joins TRBV7-8 and TRBJ1-6; weak D call: TRBD1 (6 bases). The CDR3 covers 18 residues. The germline V gene has CDR1 SGHVS and CDR2 FQNEAQ. Trimming took 2 bases from V and 3 from J, leaving 17 bases between them. CDR3 nucleotide sequence: TGTGCCAGCAGCTTACGGGCCAGGGGCGCTCGCTATAATTCACCCCTCCACTTT. It encodes CASSLRARGARYNSPLHF.

The chain joins TRBV9 to TRBJ1-3; D remains unclear. There are 14 residues in the CDR3. With 2 bases removed from V and 4 bases from J, the gap between germline ends came to 10 bases. In germline, CDR1 is SGDLS, CDR2 YYNGEE. CDR3 DNA sequence: TGTGCCAGCAGCGTTTGGACTGACGGAAACACCATATATTTT. It translates to CASSVWTDGNTIYF. Variable domain in full (rest from reference TRBV9 and TRBJ1-3): DSGVTQTPKHLITATGQRVTLRCSPRSGDLSVYWYQQSLDQGLQFLIQYYNGEERAKGNILERFSAQQFPDLHSELNLSSLELGDSALYFCASSVWTDGNTIYFGEGSWLTVV.

The V gene is TRBV6-1, the J gene TRBJ2-7, with D unclear. The CDR3 has 12 amino acids. Germline CDR1 and CDR2: MNHNS and SASEGT. The ends were cut back, 6 bases at V and 3 bases at J, with 9 bases in the middle. Here the CDR3 reads CASSSDNYEQYF. The DNA of the CDR3 is TGTGCCAGCAGCTCTGACAACTACGAGCAGTACTTC.

This clonotype came up many times. The chain recombines TRBV29-1 with TRBJ1-1; TRBD1 matches 8 bases. This CDR3 has 13 residues. Trimming removed 6 bases from V and 4 bases from J; junction bases left unmatched: 7. CDR1 and CDR2 from the germline V gene are SQVTM and ANQGSEA. The CDR3 nucleotides are TGCAGCGTAACATCAGGGGGCGGCACTGAAGCTTTCTTT. Translated: CSVTSGGGTEAFF.

About this clonotype itself: Given a much more abundant clone one base away, this may be a read error. The chain couples TRBV20-1 to TRBJ2-3, with 8 nucleotides matching TRBD1. Germline V lookup: CDR1 DFQATT, CDR2 SNEGSKA (reference sequence). CDR3 length: 14 amino acids. CDR3 sequence (DNA): TGCAGTGCTAGAAGATTTCAGGGGGCGGCCGAGCAGTCCTTC. Its protein product is CSARRFQGAAEQSF.

Of note for this clonotype: A read error may be the cause here, since a much bigger clone is one base away. As the CDR3 is not closed by the conserved phenylalanine or tryptophan, this likely results from a read error. The V and J genes are TRBV20-1 and TRBJ2-3; D possibly uses TRBD1 or TRBD2 (6 bases each). With 6 bases removed from V and 3 bases from J, the gap between germline ends came to 19 bases. CDR1 is DFQATT, CDR2 SNEGSKA, per germline (reference sequence). CDR3 length equals 15 residues. The CDR3 sequence is CSAPLTGGGTDTQYS. CDR3 DNA sequence: TGCAGTGCCCCCTTGACAGGAGGGGGTACAGATACGCAGTATTCT.

As concerns this clonotype: A much larger clone is a single base away; this may be a read error. The rearrangement uses TRBV6-2 or TRBV6-3 and TRBJ2-3; TRBD1 is a possible D gene (5 bases). Per germline, CDR1 MNHEY and CDR2 SVGEGT. This CDR3 has 12 residues. CDR3 in amino acids: CTSSYEVTREYF. For the CDR3, the DNA is TGTACCAGCAGTTACGAGGTGACCAGGGAGTATTTT.

V and J are TRBV28 and TRBJ2-7; 7 positions agree with TRBD1. The CDR3 runs 14 residues. V lost 7 bases, J lost 4 bases, and 10 bases stayed unmatched. Looked up from germline, CDR1 is MDHEN and CDR2 is SYDVKM. The chain's CDR3 is CASKPPGQPYEQYF. The CDR3 nucleotides are TGTGCCAGCAAACCTCCGGGACAGCCTTACGAGCAGTACTTC.

The count of this clonotype is one. At one end, the junction sequence differs from germline, possibly due to a read error. This chain links TRBV5-1 with TRBJ2-3; 8 nucleotides match TRBD2. Germline CDR1 SGHRS, CDR2 YFSETQ. The CDR3 length is 14 residues. DNA for the CDR3: TGCGCCAGCAGCTTGACAGCGGGGGCAGATATGCAGTATTTT. Protein sequence: CASSLTAGADMQYF.

This clonotype has a count of ten or more. The chain links TRBV20-1 to TRBJ1-3; D remains ambiguous. The ends were cut back, 1 base at V and 1 base at J, with 5 bases in the middle. CDR1 and CDR2 (germline): DFQATT, SNEGSKA (reference sequence). The CDR3 has 13 residues. This chain's CDR3 is CSARVPSGNTIYF. CDR3 in DNA: TGCAGTGCTAGAGTACCGTCTGGAAACACCATATATTTT.

This clonotype was seen many times. The chain combines TRBV30 with TRBJ1-1, with 7 bases matching TRBD1. This CDR3 contains 16 residues. CDR1 and CDR2 from the germline V gene are GTSNPN and SVGIG (reference sequence). V shed 2 bases and J 1 base; nucleotides not matched to a gene: 10. CDR3 in amino acids: CAWSPRAGQRNTEAFF. Here the CDR3 DNA reads TGTGCCTGGAGTCCGCGGGCGGGACAGAGGAACACTGAAGCTTTCTTT.

This clonotype was picked up a small number of times. The rearrangement links TRBV12-3 or TRBV12-4 to TRBJ2-2; a weak D match, TRBD1 (5 bases). V dropped 3 bases and J dropped 4 bases, with 12 bases sitting between them. The CDR3 is made up of 15 amino acids. The CDR3 region has the DNA TGTGCCAGCAGTTTGAGGCGGACACCCACCGGGGAGCTGTTTTTT. Its translation is CASSLRRTPTGELFF.

This clonotype was detected many times. This chain uses TRBV28 with TRBJ1-2; TRBD1 agrees at 7 bases. The germline V gene has CDR1 MDHEN and CDR2 SYDVKM. CDR3 size: 14 residues. Unmatched junction bases numbered 11, after V lost 5 bases and J lost 8 bases. The CDR3 nucleotides are TGTGCCAGCAGTCCGTTGGACAGGACGAGGGGCTACACCTTC. It encodes CASSPLDRTRGYTF.

The chain has TRBV4-2 and TRBJ2-2; TRBD2 matches at 12 bases. The junction had 4 bases not matched to a gene; V was cut back by 1 base and J by 7 bases. Germline V CDR1 and CDR2: LGHNA, YNFKEQ. This CDR3 is built from 16 residues. The CDR3 protein is CASSQVLAGGNGELFF. In DNA form, the CDR3 reads TGTGCCAGCAGCCAAGTTCTAGCGGGGGGGAACGGGGAGCTGTTTTTT.

This clonotype was detected many times. V gene TRBV6-1 combines with J gene TRBJ1-1, with TRBD1 as a possible D gene (6 bases). This CDR3 spans 13 amino acids. The V gene's germline CDR1 is MNHNS and CDR2 SASEGT. V was cut by 7 bases and J by 1 base, with 10 bases left in between. CDR3 DNA sequence: TGTGCCAGCACCTACAGGGAGAACACTGAAGCTTTCTTT. This codes for CASTYRENTEAFF.

The V and J genes are TRBV9 and TRBJ2-5; D possibly matches TRBD1 or TRBD2 (6 bases each). CDR1 is SGDLS, CDR2 YYNGEE, per germline. V gave up 0 bases and J gave up 7 bases, with 13 bases separating them. The CDR3 runs to 14 residues. CDR3 amino acids: CASSVDPQGGTQYF. CDR3 sequence (DNA): TGTGCCAGCAGCGTAGATCCACAGGGAGGGACCCAGTACTTC.

In this sample, this clonotype turned up once. J is TRBJ2-2 and V is TRBV6-1; D is unclear. Looked up from germline, CDR1 is MNHNS and CDR2 is SASEGT. This CDR3 has 11 residues. The V end was cut by 8 bases, the J end by 6 bases, with 7 bases between. The chain's CDR3 is CASGLAGELFF. In nucleotides, the CDR3 is TGTGCCAGCGGGTTGGCCGGGGAGCTGTTTTTT.

This clonotype was picked up a small number of times. Here the CDR3 reads CASSWGGGDLYEQYF. In DNA form, the CDR3 reads TGCGCCAGCAGCTGGGGGGGCGGAGATCTTTACGAGCAGTACTTC. The V gene is TRBV5-1, the J gene TRBJ2-7, with a weak D call TRBD2 (7 bases). The CDR3 spans 15 residues. Looked up from germline, CDR1 is SGHRS and CDR2 is YFSETQ. V shed 3 bases and J shed 4 bases, with 17 bases lying between them. The whole variable domain, remainder taken from reference TRBV5-1 and TRBJ2-7, is KAGVTQTPRYLIKTRGQQVTLSCSPISGHRSVSWYQQTPGQGLQFLFEYFSETQRNKGNFPGRFSGRQFSNSRSEMNVSTLELGDSALYLCASSWGGGDLYEQYFGPGTRLTVT.

This clonotype was recorded at least ten times. V is TRBV7-9 and J is TRBJ2-7; D is possibly TRBD2 (5 bases). V shed 3 bases and J shed 10 bases, with 10 bases lying between them. Germline V gene data show CDR1 as SEHNR and CDR2 as FQNEAQ (reference sequence). The CDR3 loop spans 11 amino acids. This CDR3 is CASSLRTEQYF. In nucleotides, the CDR3 is TGTGCCAGCAGCTTGCGGACTGAACAGTACTTC.

This clonotype was seen only a few times. The rearrangement joins TRBV5-1 to TRBJ1-2; D remains unclear. Germline V gives CDR1 SGHRS, CDR2 YFSETQ. The CDR3 is 13 residues long. V was shortened by 3 bases and J by 5 bases, with 11 bases between the two germline ends. CDR3 DNA sequence: TGCGCCAGCAGCTCCCGCCTGTTGTATGGCTACACCTTC. Translation: CASSSRLLYGYTF.

The table lists this clonotype with many counts. The genes are TRBV12-3 or TRBV12-4 and TRBJ2-5, with D perhaps matching TRBD2 (6 bases). The CDR3 sequence is 13 residues long. The ends were cut back, 6 bases at V and 0 bases at J, with 8 bases in the middle. The CDR3 protein is CASSWGDQETQYF. CDR3 sequence (DNA): TGTGCCAGCAGCTGGGGGGACCAAGAGACCCAGTACTTC.

The chain recombines TRBV4-2 with TRBJ1-5; tentative D call: TRBD1 (5 bases). Trimming took off 0 bases at V and 9 bases at J, with 12 bases between the two ends. This CDR3 has 14 residues. CDR1 and CDR2 from the germline V gene are LGHNA and YNFKEQ. This CDR3 reads CASSQDRKGPPQHF. CDR3 in DNA: TGTGCCAGCAGCCAAGATAGGAAGGGGCCGCCCCAGCATTTT.